This T cell receptor beta chain was retrieved from a study of cytomegalovirus exposure and HLA in healthy donors. V shed 4 bases, J shed 4 bases, and the junction held 19 bases outside the gene matches. The CDR3 length is 18 residues. The germline gives CDR1 SGDLS, CDR2 YYNGEE. A multiplex PCR was run with 60 Vbeta primers and 13 Jbeta primers. TCRdb's table, derived via immunoSEQ multiplex PCR, lists solely in-frame clones and lacks some. Counted here are roughly 120,000 clones, roughly three quarters occurring once; the ten biggest clones make up 0.9% to 1.2%. Whereas donors were nominally healthy upon sampling, unrecorded immune exposures were probable.

This TCR was recovered from a woman aged 30 to 39 in good health and CMV-seronegative. The V gene is TRBV9, the J gene TRBJ1-2, with 7 bases lining up with TRBD1. Sequencing used PBMCs. The CDR3 nucleotides are TGTGCCAGCAGCCCTGGTAATGGCGGGGACAGTGAGATCTATGGCTACACCTTC. Translation gives CASSPGNGGDSEIYGYTF.